The next 27 T cell receptor beta chains were all read from a single sample in a study of cytomegalovirus exposure and HLA in healthy donors. The PCR made use of 60 Vbeta and 13 Jbeta primers. Sequencing was performed with immunoSEQ multiplex PCR; in TCRdb, only in-frame clones are kept and a portion is missing. The repertoire holds around 200,000 clones, with approximately 86% as singletons. Specimen: PBMCs. The receptors were sampled from a young woman in good health and CMV-seronegative.

The chain couples TRBV11-2 to TRBJ1-4; D is unclear. The CDR3 has 12 amino acids. Germline V gene lookup returns CDR1 SGHAT and CDR2 FQNNGV. Trimming took 5 bases from V and 8 from J, leaving 9 bases between them. The CDR3 is CASSPHREKLFF. CDR3 nucleotides: TGTGCCAGCAGCCCCCACAGAGAAAAACTGTTTTTT. The full variable domain, its missing parts supplied by reference TRBV11-2 and TRBJ1-4, is EAGVAQSPRYKIIEKRQSVAFWCNPISGHATLYWYQQILGQGPKLLIQFQNNGVVDDSQLPKDRFSAERLKGVDSTLKIQPAKLEDSAVYLCASSPHREKLFFGSGTQLSVL.

The rearrangement links TRBV20-1 to TRBJ1-1, with no clear D. Germline assignment: CDR1 DFQATT and CDR2 SNEGSKA (reference sequence). Trimming took off 6 bases at V and 4 bases at J, with 6 bases between the two ends. The CDR3 spans 10 residues. Written as DNA, the CDR3 is TGCAGTGCCGGGGTCACTGAAGCTTTCTTT. This translates into CSAGVTEAFF.

V and J are TRBV5-4 and TRBJ2-7; 10 bases match TRBD2. The CDR3 length is 16 residues. Germline CDR1 is SGHNT and CDR2 is YYREEE (reference sequence). With V trimmed by 3 bases and J by 6 bases, 12 bases remained unmatched. The CDR3 DNA is TGTGCCAGCAGCTCCTTCAAAGCGGGAGGGCCGGTCGAGCAGTACTTC. Its protein is CASSSFKAGGPVEQYF.

The rearrangement uses TRBV11-2 and TRBJ2-1; 12 bases fit TRBD2. V trimming: 5 bases; J trimming: 7 bases; junction bases outside the gene matches: 3. Germline lookup yields CDR1 SGHAT and CDR2 FQNNGV. The CDR3 is 14 residues long. The CDR3: CASSPTSGSNEQFF. Here the CDR3 DNA reads TGTGCCAGCAGCCCGACTAGCGGGAGTAATGAGCAGTTCTTC.

This clone has just one count. The rearrangement links TRBV28 to TRBJ2-1, with D possibly matching TRBD2 (5 bases). V dropped 3 bases and J dropped 1 base, with 25 bases sitting between them. The CDR3 runs to 20 residues. The germline V gene encodes CDR1 MDHEN and CDR2 SYDVKM. The CDR3: CASSFLGRLPDSWSYNEQFF. CDR3 coding DNA: TGTGCCAGCAGTTTCCTCGGTAGACTACCGGATTCTTGGTCCTACAATGAGCAGTTCTTC.

This sequence joins TRBV27 and TRBJ1-5; a possible D gene is TRBD1 (6 bases). Trimming left V 6 bases short and J 6 bases short, with 15 bases between. In germline, CDR1 is MNHEY, CDR2 SMNVEV (reference sequence). The CDR3 sequence is 14 residues long. CDR3: CASRPTGLGQPQHF. CDR3 bases: TGTGCCAGCAGACCAACAGGGTTGGGTCAGCCCCAGCATTTT.

This clone is a singleton in its sample. This chain joins TRBV7-8 and TRBJ2-1; the D gene is possibly TRBD2 (6 bases). The CDR3 length is 17 residues. V shed 1 base and J shed 9 bases, with 22 bases lying between them. The germline gives CDR1 SGHVS, CDR2 FQNEAQ. The CDR3 DNA reads as TGTGCCAGCAGCTTAGGATTTGTGAGACTAGAAACCAGTGAGCAGTTCTTC. It encodes CASSLGFVRLETSEQFF.

V gene TRBV13 combines with J gene TRBJ2-1, with 8 bases identical to TRBD2. The CDR3 contains 15 residues. The V gene end was trimmed by 7 bases and the J gene end by 5 bases; junction bases not matched to a gene: 10. Germline V gene lookup returns CDR1 PRHDT and CDR2 FYEKMQ (reference sequence). The CDR3: CASTSAAGAHNEQFF. The CDR3 DNA follows: TGTGCCAGCACCTCGGCAGCGGGGGCCCACAATGAGCAGTTCTTC.

This clone has only a few counts. This chain connects TRBV6-6 to TRBJ2-1, with 9 positions matching TRBD1. The CDR3 is 14 amino acids. The germline gives CDR1 MNHNY, CDR2 SVGAGI (reference sequence). The ends lost 6 bases at V and 9 bases at J; junction bases unmatched: 9. The CDR3 coding sequence is TGTGCCAGCAGCCCGGGACAGGGAGTGGGTGAGCAGTTCTTC. It is translated as CASSPGQGVGEQFF.

This clone was detected only a few times. The V and J genes are TRBV27 and TRBJ2-1; maybe TRBD2 (5 bases). Per germline, CDR1 MNHEY and CDR2 SMNVEV (reference sequence). V lost 0 bases and J lost 5, with 11 bases in between. This CDR3 comprises 15 residues. CDR3 bases: TGTGCCAGCAGTTTATCGCGAGGGAGACACAATGAGCAGTTCTTC. Amino acids: CASSLSRGRHNEQFF.

This clone was seen a few times. The chain uses TRBV6-5 and TRBJ2-5; 8 bases match TRBD2. V was pared by 6 bases and J by 4 bases, with 4 bases of the junction left unmatched. CDR3 size: 13 residues. The germline V gene encodes CDR1 MNHEY and CDR2 SVGAGI. The CDR3 sequence is CASSPGGPETQYF. CDR3 coding DNA: TGTGCCAGCAGCCCGGGGGGGCCAGAGACCCAGTACTTC.

The chain is built from TRBV5-8 and TRBJ2-7; a possible D gene is TRBD1 (7 bases). Trimming cost V 3 bases and J 3 bases, with 19 bases left between them. The CDR3 runs to 16 residues. Germline V lookup: CDR1 SGHTS, CDR2 YDEGEE. This CDR3 reads CASSSPSGRGDYEQYF. CDR3 nucleotides: TGTGCCAGCAGCTCCCCCTCGGGCAGGGGGGACTACGAGCAGTACTTC. The whole variable domain, remainder taken from reference TRBV5-8 and TRBJ2-7, is EAGVTQSPTHLIKTRGQQATLRCSPISGHTSVYWYQQALGLGLQFLLWYDEGEERNRGNFPPRFSGRQFPNYSSELNVNALELEDSALYLCASSSPSGRGDYEQYFGPGTRLTVT.

The chain carries TRBV2 and TRBJ2-2; weak D call: TRBD2 (6 bases). CDR3 length: 13 amino acids. V was clipped by 8 bases and J by 2 bases, with 9 bases between them. Germline lookup yields CDR1 SNHLY and CDR2 FYNNEI. This CDR3 reads CASRRENTGELFF. Written as DNA, the CDR3 is TGTGCCAGCCGGCGGGAAAACACCGGGGAGCTGTTTTTT.

This clone was recorded once. The chain links TRBV7-9 to TRBJ2-5, with 8 positions matching TRBD2. The V segment lost 8 bases and the J segment 1 base; nucleotides outside the gene matches: 12. Germline assignment: CDR1 SEHNR and CDR2 FQNEAQ (reference sequence). There are 16 residues in the CDR3. CDR3 nucleotide sequence: TGTGCCAGCCCTCCAGGGAGCGGGAGCCTCCAAGAGACCCAGTACTTC. Protein: CASPPGSGSLQETQYF. Using reference TRBV7-9 and TRBJ2-5 for the parts outside the CDR3, the full variable domain is DTGVSQNPRHKITKRGQNVTFRCDPISEHNRLYWYRQTLGQGPEFLTYFQNEAQLEKSRLLSDRFSAERPKGSFSTLEIQRTEQGDSAMYLCASPPGSGSLQETQYFGPGTRLLVL.

In this sample, this clone turned up a few times. V usage is TRBV5-4 and J usage is TRBJ2-7; 9 bases fit TRBD2. The CDR3 is 15 residues long. Trimming at V came to 0 bases and at J to 2 bases, leaving 3 bases not matched to a gene. Germline CDR1 and CDR2: SGHNT and YYREEE (reference sequence). The CDR3 bases are TGTGCCAGCAGCTTGGGCGGGAGGGTTGCCTACGAGCAGTACTTC. Residues: CASSLGGRVAYEQYF.

The chain is built from TRBV11-2 and TRBJ2-7; D possibly corresponds to TRBD1 (6 bases). Germline assignment: CDR1 SGHAT and CDR2 FQNNGV. V shed 4 bases and J shed 0 bases, with 13 bases lying between them. The CDR3 length is 15 residues. In nucleotides, the CDR3 is TGTGCCAGCAGCTCTCAGGGGCGCAGCTCCTACGAGCAGTACTTC. Its translation is CASSSQGRSSYEQYF.

With respect to this clone: This CDR3 is missing its conserved last phenylalanine or tryptophan, likely due to a read error. It is unclear where the CDR3 begins or ends on the DNA, so no DNA is shown, and the CDR3 is as TCRdb lists it. The chain couples TRBV28 to TRBJ1-1; the table's D call, TRBD1, was not checked against the DNA. Germline CDR1 MDHEN, CDR2 SYDVKM. The CDR3 length is 16 residues, termini included. CDR3: CASSSGEDRGRWHRVE.

This clone was seen more than once but under ten times. The gene calls are TRBV9 and TRBJ2-3, with D perhaps matching TRBD1 (5 bases). V lost 1 base and J 0 bases, leaving 12 bases between the germline ends. The CDR3 is made up of 16 amino acids. Germline assignment: CDR1 SGDLS and CDR2 YYNGEE. The CDR3 nucleotides read TGTGCCAGCAGCGTAACCTCACAGGCTAGCACAGATACGCAGTATTTT. This gives the protein CASSVTSQASTDTQYF.

This chain links TRBV5-1 with TRBJ2-2; no reliable D call. Trimming pared 0 bases from V and 0 bases from J, leaving 9 bases between. Germline V gene sequence: CDR1 SGHRS, CDR2 YFSETQ. The length of the CDR3 is 16 residues. The CDR3 spells CASSLARSPNTGELFF. CDR3 in DNA: TGCGCCAGCAGCTTGGCCCGTAGTCCGAACACCGGGGAGCTGTTTTTT.

In the case of this clone: The junction departs from the called germline gene at one end, perhaps through a read error. J is TRBJ1-5 and V is TRBV7-7; no clear D gene. CDR3 length: 14 amino acids. Looked up from germline, CDR1 is SSHAT and CDR2 is FNYEAQ (reference sequence). The CDR3 here is CASSLVRLCQPQHF. Written as DNA, the CDR3 is TGTGCTAGCAGCTTAGTCAGGTTATGTCAGCCCCAGCATTTT.

The chain couples TRBV27 to TRBJ1-2, with a weak D call TRBD1 (6 bases). V was clipped by 3 bases and J by 4 bases, with 21 bases between them. The CDR3 is 17 residues long. Per germline, CDR1 MNHEY and CDR2 SMNVEV (reference sequence). This chain's CDR3 is CASSFTQTGPNPYGYTF. The CDR3 nucleotides are TGTGCCAGCAGTTTCACACAGACAGGTCCGAATCCCTATGGCTACACCTTC.

The chain has TRBV29-1 and TRBJ2-3, with 8 bases identical to TRBD1. The trim removed 6 bases at V and 2 bases at J, leaving 10 bases unmatched. Germline V gene data show CDR1 as SQVTM and CDR2 as ANQGSEA. The CDR3 extends over 15 amino acids. CDR3 sequence reads: CSVLGGQVVTDTQYF. DNA of the CDR3: TGCAGCGTCCTGGGGGGACAGGTTGTCACAGATACGCAGTATTTT.

The CDR3 coding sequence is TGTGCCAGTAGCAACAGGGAATATGGCTACACCTTC. Protein: CASSNREYGYTF. J is TRBJ1-2 and V is TRBV19, with a tentative D call TRBD1 (6 bases). Germline V lookup: CDR1 LNHDA, CDR2 SQIVND (reference sequence). The CDR3 consists of 12 residues. Trimming removed 6 bases from V and 5 bases from J, with 10 bases in between.

J is TRBJ1-1 and V is TRBV28; TRBD1 might be the D (5 bases). Germline V lookup: CDR1 MDHEN, CDR2 SYDVKM. This CDR3 is 13 amino acids long. V lost 10 bases to trimming and J lost 6 bases, with 18 bases between them. The CDR3 region is CATIRGVYPEAFF. In DNA, the CDR3 is TGTGCCACCATTCGGGGGGTTTATCCTGAAGCTTTCTTT.

The CDR3 bases are TGTGCCAGCAGTGAAAGCGCGAGCTACGAGCAGTACTTC. Amino acid sequence: CASSESASYEQYF. This rearrangement joins TRBV6-1 to TRBJ2-7; D remains unclear. Germline lookup yields CDR1 MNHNS and CDR2 SASEGT. The CDR3 consists of 13 residues. V lost 2 bases and J 3 bases, leaving 8 bases between the germline ends.

CDR3 region: CASSPLGGARGTTTQETQYF. In DNA form, the CDR3 reads TGTGCCAGCTCACCATTAGGCGGGGCTCGAGGGACTACAACACAAGAGACCCAGTACTTC. The chain joins TRBV18 to TRBJ2-5; TRBD2 agrees at 7 bases. Trimming at V came to 2 bases and at J to 2 bases, leaving 20 bases not matched to a gene. The CDR3 consists of 20 residues. Germline V CDR1 and CDR2: KGHSH, LQKENI. The variable domain in full, with the rest retrieved from reference TRBV18 and TRBJ2-5, is NAGVMQNPRHLVRRRGQEARLRCSPMKGHSHVYWYRQLPEEGLKFMVYLQKENIIDESGMPKERFSAEFPKEGPSILRIQQVVRGDSAAYFCASSPLGGARGTTTQETQYFGPGTRLLVL.

This chain connects TRBV6-5 to TRBJ2-5; 7 positions match TRBD1. CDR1 MNHEY and CDR2 SVGAGI come from the germline V gene. The CDR3 is 13 amino acids. Losses at the gene ends were 7 bases for V and 4 bases for J; bases not matched to a gene: 6. The CDR3 DNA is TGTGCCAGCACCATGCCAGGGGGAGAGACCCAGTACTTC. Amino acids: CASTMPGGETQYF.